These 9 T cell receptor beta chains came from one sample sequenced in a study of shared clonotypes between healthy human individuals. Terminally differentiated effector memory CD45RA+ cells were left out of the naive CD8 fraction, which was CD45RO-negative and positively selected for CCR7. Data came from immunoSEQ multiplex PCR; TCRdb stores just in-frame clones and leaves some out. The sample carries about 2 million clones, less than 95% recorded once. Sequencing input: naive CD8+ T cells sorted from blood. Receptors were obtained from a man aged 18-30 years in good health.

The chain recombines TRBV28 with TRBJ1-6; D unclear. Trimming took 1 base from V and 5 from J, leaving 6 bases between them. This CDR3 contains 14 residues. Germline-derived CDR1 and CDR2 are MDHEN and SYDVKM. The CDR3 protein is CASSLSVNNSPLHF. In DNA form, the CDR3 reads TGTGCCAGCAGTTTATCAGTAAATAATTCACCCCTCCACTTT.

Note on this clone: Other DNA sequences within the sample encode an identical CDR3. The V call is TRBV11-2, the J call TRBJ2-5; TRBD2 aligns across 14 bases. This CDR3 spans 16 amino acids. Looked up from germline, CDR1 is SGHAT and CDR2 is FQNNGV. V was clipped by 3 bases and J by 1 base; unmatched bases: 1. In DNA form, the CDR3 reads TGTGCCAGCAGCTTGGGACTAGCGGGGGTCCAAGAGACCCAGTACTTC. Protein: CASSLGLAGVQETQYF.

This chain connects TRBV5-1 to TRBJ2-3, with D maybe TRBD2 (6 bases). V dropped 0 bases and J dropped 1 base, with 18 bases sitting between them. The germline V gene encodes CDR1 SGHRS and CDR2 YFSETQ. The CDR3 contains 18 residues. CDR3 loop: CASSLAPTDYLGTDTQYF. CDR3 nucleotides: TGCGCCAGCAGCTTGGCCCCAACGGACTACCTCGGCACAGATACGCAGTATTTT.

The chain couples TRBV13 to TRBJ1-1; D is possibly TRBD1 (5 bases). The ends were cut back, 5 bases at V and 3 bases at J, with 13 bases in the middle. The V gene's germline CDR1 is PRHDT and CDR2 FYEKMQ (reference sequence). The CDR3 is made up of 14 amino acids. CDR3 in amino acids: CASSGDRAYTEAFF. The CDR3 DNA reads as TGTGCCAGCAGCGGCGACAGAGCTTACACTGAAGCTTTCTTT.

CDR3 nucleotides: TGTGCCACACCCGGACGGTTTGAGCAGTTCTTC. Its protein product is CATPGRFEQFF. The chain couples TRBV6-5 to TRBJ2-1; the D is unclear. The ends were cut back, 10 bases at V and 9 bases at J, with 13 bases in the middle. In germline, CDR1 is MNHEY, CDR2 SVGAGI. The CDR3 runs 11 residues.

This clone was seen just once. This chain joins TRBV19 and TRBJ2-6, with D uncertain. The germline gives CDR1 LNHDA, CDR2 SQIVND (reference sequence). CDR3 length: 13 residues. V dropped 7 bases and J dropped 0 bases, with 4 bases sitting between them. The CDR3, as DNA: TGTGCCAGTAAAGACTCTGGGGCCAACGTCCTGACTTTC. It yields the protein CASKDSGANVLTF.

This sequence joins TRBV28 and TRBJ1-1; 7 nucleotides line up with TRBD1. Trimming cost V 3 bases and J 0 bases; bases outside gene matches: 7. The CDR3 runs to 16 residues. From germline, CDR1 is MDHEN and CDR2 SYDVKM. DNA of the CDR3: TGTGCCAGCAGTTTCCGACAGGGTAGGGTGAACACTGAAGCTTTCTTT. Residues: CASSFRQGRVNTEAFF. Variable domain in full (rest from reference TRBV28 and TRBJ1-1): DVKVTQSSRYLVKRTGEKVFLECVQDMDHENMFWYRQDPGLGLRLIYFSYDVKMKEKGDIPEGYSVSREKKERFSLILESASTNQTSMYLCASSFRQGRVNTEAFFGQGTRLTVV.

The rearrangement links TRBV30 to TRBJ2-5, with TRBD2 as a possible D gene (5 bases). The germline V gene encodes CDR1 GTSNPN and CDR2 SVGIG (reference sequence). This CDR3 has 15 amino acids. V lost 2 bases and J 3 bases, leaving 16 bases between the germline ends. CDR3 coding DNA: TGTGCCTGGAGTCGTACAGCGGATATAAAAGAGACCCAGTACTTC. It codes for CAWSRTADIKETQYF.

The chain recombines TRBV4-1 with TRBJ2-7; the match to TRBD1 covers 8 bases. J gave up 3 bases and V 5 bases, and 12 bases lay outside the gene matches. CDR1 and CDR2 (germline): MGHRA, YSYEKL. The CDR3 runs 16 residues. The CDR3 protein is CASSTSGQAFFYEQYF. The CDR3 coding sequence is TGCGCCAGCAGCACCTCGGGACAGGCCTTCTTCTACGAGCAGTACTTC.